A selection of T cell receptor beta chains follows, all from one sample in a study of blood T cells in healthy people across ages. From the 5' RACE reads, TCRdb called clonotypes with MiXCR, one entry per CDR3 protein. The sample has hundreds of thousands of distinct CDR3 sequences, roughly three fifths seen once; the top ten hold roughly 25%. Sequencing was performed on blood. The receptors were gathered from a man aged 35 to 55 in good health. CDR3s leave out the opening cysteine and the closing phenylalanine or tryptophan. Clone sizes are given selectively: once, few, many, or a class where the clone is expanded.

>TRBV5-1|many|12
ASSPGTGNYGYT
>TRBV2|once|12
ASSEERVRGGYT
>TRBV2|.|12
ASSERNMNTEAF
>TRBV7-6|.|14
ASSSKIRDRPYEQY
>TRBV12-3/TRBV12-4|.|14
ASSLISDRVRETQY
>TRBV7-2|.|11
ASSLQFTDTQY
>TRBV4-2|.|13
ASSQVAVRSPEQY
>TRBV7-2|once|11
ASSPRTYGELF
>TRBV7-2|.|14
ASSLLAGGITDTQY
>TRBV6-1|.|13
ASHMGGQTFYGYT
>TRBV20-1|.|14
SARDDPGPSGETQY
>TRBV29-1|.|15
SVDGYRTAASYNEQF
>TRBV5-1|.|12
ASSNKGLYNEQF
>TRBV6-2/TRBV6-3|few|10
ASSRQPYGYT
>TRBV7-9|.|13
ASTSKGQPLFVLT
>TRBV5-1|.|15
ASSSFGSLSSYNEQF
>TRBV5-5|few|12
ASSLGGFNEKLF
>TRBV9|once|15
ASRKRNRTQGKETQY
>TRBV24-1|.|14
ATSDGGTGGIGELF
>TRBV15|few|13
ATSRQGNLQETQY
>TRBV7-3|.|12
ASSRDRAGYGYT
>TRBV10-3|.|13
AISESQGNNSPLH
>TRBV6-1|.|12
ASETNGITDTQY
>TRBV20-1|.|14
SARDSGLAGGDTQY
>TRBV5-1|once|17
ASRRASGRATRSTDTQY
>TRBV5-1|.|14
ASSLVAGQENTEAF
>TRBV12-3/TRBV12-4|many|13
ASRPGLAGGETQY
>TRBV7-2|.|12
ASSVSQLEPPLH
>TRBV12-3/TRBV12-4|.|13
ASSSTWQRSGRQF
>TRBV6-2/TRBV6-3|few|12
ASSYADGNQPQH
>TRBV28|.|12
ASSLPQGRETQY
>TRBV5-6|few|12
ASSPGTSPYEQY
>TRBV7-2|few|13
ASSSSGSPLGGYT
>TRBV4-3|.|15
ASSQEVTGELANIQY
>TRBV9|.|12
ASQRTLNYNEQF
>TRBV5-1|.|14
ASSWTGTGMSGELF
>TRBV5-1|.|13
ASSLGVDEGSPLH
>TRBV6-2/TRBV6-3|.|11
ASTEKDNYEQY
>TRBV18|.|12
ASSPTGDDYGYT
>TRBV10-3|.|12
AILAGGSYNEQY
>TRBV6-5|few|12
ASSPGDKNYGYT
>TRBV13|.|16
ASSLEGLARRNTDTQY
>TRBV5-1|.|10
ASSMDRGRQF
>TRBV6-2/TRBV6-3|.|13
ASSPRDPSYNEQF
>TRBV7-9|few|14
ASSLDGLAVSNEQF
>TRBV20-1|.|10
GWENGANVLT
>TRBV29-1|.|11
SVKDSGEETQY
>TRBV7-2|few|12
ASSSIGGFYEQY
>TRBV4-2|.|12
ASSQELVKETQY
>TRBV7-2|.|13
ASRPSPRGTDTQY
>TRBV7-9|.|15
ASSLVDYQGWNYGYT
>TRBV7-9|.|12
ASSEPGQNYEQY
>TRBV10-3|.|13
AISDPITGNTEAF
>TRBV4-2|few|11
ASSPLGEETQY
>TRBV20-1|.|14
SARALLAGELYEQY